By its share, the clone carrying this T cell receptor beta chain is medium-sized. Its specificity is not known. This sample was included in a study of immune cell composition in non-small cell lung cancer. Study-level findings and limits: Squamous carcinomas (about 75%) more often had tumour-associated clones >0.5% than adenocarcinomas (around 35%). Adenocarcinomas with higher top tumour-associated clone frequency had more reactive TILs. No significant correlation existed between pack-years smoked and tumour clonality.

The normal lung sample lay at least 3 cm, and maximally far, from the tumour. Generated by immunoSEQ multiplex PCR, the TCRdb table keeps only in-frame clones and is missing some. The table has several thousand clones, around 77% seen once; the top ten hold just under 6.5%. The CDR3 has 15 residues. Trimming cost V 2 bases and J 3 bases; bases outside gene matches: 7. Germline assignment: CDR1 MNHNS and CDR2 SASEGT. V is TRBV6-1 and J is TRBJ2-7; TRBD2 agrees at 7 bases. The sequencing input was non-adjacent lung tissue. This TCR derives from a human donor with non-small cell lung cancer. CDR3 sequence (DNA): TGTGCCAGCAGTGAACTTAGTGGGAGGGGCTACGAGCAGTACTTC. Protein sequence: CASSELSGRGYEQYF.